The rows below give T cell receptor beta chains drawn from one sample of a study of beta chain features in type 1 diabetes. Sequenced by immunoSEQ multiplex PCR; TCRdb stores in-frame clones only, minus some. The table records more than 250,000 clones, roughly 20% of them present only once. Material: naive CD4+ T cells from blood. The receptors here all came from a middle-aged woman with type 1 diabetes. Each CDR3 is given without its conserved first and last residue. A D gene is named only where the DNA matches it firmly.

v_gene	j_gene	d_gene	CDR3aa
TRBV2	TRBJ1-1	-	ASTREELNTEAF
TRBV7-2	TRBJ2-2	-	ATRQGGAGELF
TRBV4-1	TRBJ2-1	-	ASSQDLAAASYNEQF
TRBV6-5	TRBJ2-7	-	ASSYDRGSYEQY
TRBV29-1	TRBJ1-1	TRBD1	SVGQLGDTEAF
TRBV6-5	TRBJ2-5	-	ASYRRETQY
TRBV29-1	TRBJ2-7	TRBD1	SVEGGQGDYEQY
TRBV5-6	TRBJ1-4	-	ASTSLNEVGRREKLF
TRBV27	TRBJ1-1	TRBD1	ASTLTGGAGNTEAF
TRBV4-3	TRBJ1-4	TRBD1	ASSQGQGMEKLF
TRBV5-1	TRBJ2-7	-	ASSLEVRPSYEQY
TRBV14	TRBJ2-4	-	ASSQGALAKNIQY
TRBV29-1	TRBJ2-1	TRBD1	SVELGQAHNEQF
TRBV5-1	TRBJ2-5	TRBD1	ASSLDRGGTQY
TRBV11-2	TRBJ1-4	-	ASSLDPGTNEKLF
TRBV2	TRBJ2-1	-	ASSEALGGIEQF
TRBV29-1	TRBJ1-2	-	SVPGRTDIEPYGYT
TRBV4-3	TRBJ2-1	TRBD1	ASSPLTGDEQF
TRBV4-2	TRBJ1-2	TRBD1	ASSQLQGSNYGYT
TRBV5-1	TRBJ2-1	-	ASSFTRGNEQF
TRBV6-5	TRBJ2-3	TRBD2	ASSLLAGGTDTQY
TRBV29-1	TRBJ1-2	-	SVALTNYGYT
TRBV2	TRBJ2-1	TRBD2	ASRRGLAGRYNEQF
TRBV2	TRBJ1-1	-	ASSRDIPNTEAF
TRBV28	TRBJ1-2	-	ASSTGINYGYT
TRBV7-2	TRBJ1-1	-	ASSLDPLVTEAF
TRBV5-4	TRBJ2-3	-	ASSSGRTRSTDTQY
TRBV30	TRBJ1-1	TRBD1	AWSRTGGTEAF
TRBV2	TRBJ1-5	TRBD1	ATGGQGNQPQH
TRBV7-9	TRBJ1-1	-	ASSSGTGDTRAF
TRBV19	TRBJ2-7	TRBD1	ASSIGQGGEQY
TRBV28	TRBJ1-4	TRBD1	ASSWDRGIRNEKLF
TRBV9	TRBJ2-3	TRBD2	ASSVSGRTDTQY
TRBV9	TRBJ2-7	TRBD1	ASSGFDRGKQY
TRBV30	TRBJ2-5	TRBD1	AWSVGTGGLETQY
TRBV6-5	TRBJ1-2	-	ASRDRIYGYT
TRBV10-3	TRBJ1-5	-	AISGEQGDQPQH
TRBV27	TRBJ1-2	TRBD1	ASSSSRDRVGYGYT
TRBV6-6	TRBJ1-2	-	ASSYLDREGYT
TRBV29-1	TRBJ1-5	-	SPEGVLNQPQH